The 21 T cell receptor beta chains in this list originate from one sample, sequenced in a study of human T cells and chemical hapten exposure. Described time point: patch test 1, 2 weeks after DPC sensitization. Treatment given: therapeutic diphenylcyclopropenone sensitization with weekly scalp DPC. Via MiXCR, TCRdb re-called the RACE reads, giving one row per CDR3 protein. The sample has around 77,000 distinct CDR3 sequences; around 9.8% are singletons. The source was whole blood, collected in connection with sensitization to the hapten diphenylcyclopropenone (DPC). The receptors come from a woman aged 40 to 49 with alopecia areata. Some clones in this sample may be carry-over from other donors' samples.

This clonotype has just a few counts. The chain couples TRBV6-2 or TRBV6-3 to TRBJ2-5; 7 bases are shared with TRBD1. There are 16 residues in the CDR3. Losses at the gene ends were 0 bases for V and 1 base for J; bases not matched to a gene: 5. Germline V CDR1 and CDR2: MNHEY, SVGEGT. The CDR3 loop reads CASSYSGTGAQETQYF. The CDR3 bases are TGTGCCAGCAGTTACTCGGGAACAGGGGCCCAAGAGACCCAGTACTTC.

On this clonotype: Germline and junction disagree at one end, which may indicate a read error. The chain recombines TRBV7-7 with TRBJ2-3; TRBD1 or TRBD2 may be the D gene (5 bases each). This CDR3 has 18 residues. Germline loops: CDR1 SSHAT, CDR2 FNYEAQ (reference sequence). CDR3: CASSLKPLSRGRADTQYF. Here the CDR3 DNA reads TGTGCTAGCAGCTTGAAGCCCTTGTCGAGGGGCCGCGCAGATACGCAGTATTTT.

Remarks on this clonotype: One base away lies a much larger clone, so this may be a sequencing read error. The chain uses TRBV20-1 and TRBJ1-2; the match to TRBD1 covers 10 bases. V lost 6 bases to trimming and J lost 9 bases; unmatched junction nucleotides: 7. This CDR3 has 12 residues. Germline values: CDR1 DFQATT, CDR2 SNEGSKA (reference sequence). The CDR3 nucleotides are TGCAGTGCGATTGACAGGGGGCACAGCTACACCTTC. Protein product: CSAIDRGHSYTF.

This clonotype has only a few counts. J is TRBJ2-3 and V is TRBV2; 8 bases agree with TRBD2. The germline gives CDR1 SNHLY, CDR2 FYNNEI. With 8 bases clipped from V and 3 bases from J, the junction kept 4 bases outside the gene matches. This CDR3 contains 13 residues. The CDR3 region has the DNA TGTGCCAGCGTTAGCGGGAATACAGATACGCAGTATTTT. Its protein is CASVSGNTDTQYF.

This clonotype was recorded many times. This chain connects TRBV5-4 to TRBJ2-6; no clear D. The germline V gene has CDR1 SGHNT and CDR2 YYREEE (reference sequence). The CDR3 runs 13 residues. The ends were cut back, 2 bases at V and 7 bases at J, with 7 bases in the middle. DNA of the CDR3: TGTGCCAGCAGCTTTTATGAAGCCAACGTCCTGACTTTC. Encoded protein: CASSFYEANVLTF.

This clonotype was seen repeatedly, ten times or more. The CDR3 region has the DNA TGTGCCAGCAGCCCTGGGACTAGCGGGGCCACAGATACGCAGTATTTT. Translated: CASSPGTSGATDTQYF. The chain is built from TRBV11-2 and TRBJ2-3; 13 bases align to TRBD2. This CDR3 comprises 16 residues. Germline assignment: CDR1 SGHAT and CDR2 FQNNGV. V shed 5 bases and J 2 bases; nucleotides not matched to a gene: 4.

The chain joins TRBV7-2 to TRBJ2-7; possibly TRBD1 or TRBD2 for D (5 bases each). The CDR3 is 12 amino acids. Germline assignment: CDR1 SGHTA and CDR2 FQGNSA. Trimming left V 1 base short and J 13 bases short, with 14 bases between. The chain's CDR3 is CASSLELGTLYF. In DNA, the CDR3 is TGTGCCAGCAGCTTAGAGTTGGGGACGCTATACTTC.

The chain is built from TRBV6-2 or TRBV6-3 and TRBJ2-1; D gene ambiguous. Germline-derived CDR1 and CDR2 are MNHEY and SVGEGT. The ends were cut back, 5 bases at V and 5 bases at J, with 4 bases in the middle. This CDR3 is built from 11 residues. CDR3 nucleotide sequence: TGTGCCAGCAGTAGCCACAATGAGCAGTTCTTC. Amino acids: CASSSHNEQFF.

This clonotype has a handful of counts. The gene calls are TRBV28 and TRBJ1-3; the D gene is possibly TRBD1 (6 bases). There are 14 residues in the CDR3. V was clipped by 8 bases and J by 2 bases, with 13 bases between them. Germline V gene sequence: CDR1 MDHEN, CDR2 SYDVKM. This CDR3 is CASWMGGPGNTIYF. In nucleotides, the CDR3 is TGTGCCAGCTGGATGGGGGGCCCTGGAAACACCATATATTTT.

This clonotype was observed many times. The chain carries TRBV12-3 or TRBV12-4 and TRBJ2-5, with D possibly matching TRBD2 (7 bases). V shed 1 base and J shed 1 base, with 13 bases lying between them. The CDR3 is 16 amino acids. This chain's CDR3 is CASSLGGRGPQETQYF. The DNA of the CDR3 is TGTGCCAGCAGTTTAGGGGGGCGGGGGCCCCAAGAGACCCAGTACTTC.

In its sample, this clonotype was seen many times. V usage is TRBV10-1 and J usage is TRBJ1-1; D remains ambiguous. V was shortened by 0 bases and J by 8 bases, with 13 bases between the two germline ends. CDR1 WNHNN and CDR2 SYGVQD come from the germline V gene (reference sequence). The CDR3 sequence is 14 residues long. The CDR3 DNA reads TGCGCCAGCAGTGAGTCAGGGTATGTCGGGGAAGCTTTCTTT. Protein sequence: CASSESGYVGEAFF.

This clonotype is medium-sized (0.01 to 0.1%) within its sample. The chain has TRBV11-2 and TRBJ1-5; no firm D call. Germline V CDR1 and CDR2: SGHAT, FQNNGV. V shed 6 bases and J shed 6 bases, with 6 bases lying between them. The CDR3 runs 11 residues. The CDR3 spells CASRQSQPQHF. The CDR3 nucleotides are TGTGCCAGCAGACAGTCTCAGCCCCAGCATTTT. Full variable domain (missing parts from reference TRBV11-2 and TRBJ1-5): EAGVAQSPRYKIIEKRQSVAFWCNPISGHATLYWYQQILGQGPKLLIQFQNNGVVDDSQLPKDRFSAERLKGVDSTLKIQPAKLEDSAVYLCASRQSQPQHFGDGTRLSIL.

In regard to this clonotype: It may be a read error: a sequence one base away is much more abundant. DNA of the CDR3: TGTGCCAGCAGCTTATCGGCAGTTCCTAACTATAGCTACACCTTC. This encodes CASSLSAVPNYSYTF. The V and J genes are TRBV7-8 and TRBJ1-2; D is undetermined. CDR3 length: 15 amino acids. The germline V gene has CDR1 SGHVS and CDR2 FQNEAQ.

The V and J genes are TRBV12-3 or TRBV12-4 and TRBJ1-1; D possibly corresponds to TRBD1 (6 bases). CDR3 length equals 16 residues. Between the trimmed V and J ends, which lost 5 bases and 6 bases, there was a span of 22 bases. CDR3 coding DNA: TGTGCCAGCAGTCAAAGTTTTGGGGGGGCGGGAGCTGAAGCTTTCTTT. Its translation is CASSQSFGGAGAEAFF.

This clonotype has at least ten counts. This sequence joins TRBV5-1 and TRBJ2-3; D may be TRBD1 (6 bases). V was shortened by 0 bases and J by 5 bases, with 10 bases between the two germline ends. The CDR3 is 14 residues long. CDR1 SGHRS and CDR2 YFSETQ come from the germline V gene. This CDR3 is CASSLEIGGDTQYF. As DNA, the CDR3 is TGCGCCAGCAGCTTGGAAATAGGGGGAGATACGCAGTATTTT. Using reference TRBV5-1 and TRBJ2-3 for the parts outside the CDR3, the full variable domain is KAGVTQTPRYLIKTRGQQVTLSCSPISGHRSVSWYQQTPGQGLQFLFEYFSETQRNKGNFPGRFSGRQFSNSRSEMNVSTLELGDSALYLCASSLEIGGDTQYFGPGTRLTVL.

This clonotype was seen only a few times. J is TRBJ1-1 and V is TRBV10-3, with 7 bases identical to TRBD1. This CDR3 has 16 amino acids. Per germline, CDR1 ENHRY and CDR2 SYGVKD. The V segment lost 6 bases and the J segment 4 bases; nucleotides outside the gene matches: 14. The chain's CDR3 is CAIRRQQGRGGTEAFF. The DNA of the CDR3 is TGTGCCATCAGACGCCAACAGGGGCGCGGGGGCACTGAAGCTTTCTTT.

A few counts support this clonotype. The V call is TRBV6-1, the J call TRBJ2-7; D gene uncertain. Trimming shortened V by 4 bases and J by 3 bases, and 13 bases separated the two germline ends. From germline, CDR1 is MNHNS and CDR2 SASEGT. The CDR3 consists of 14 residues. CDR3 sequence (DNA): TGTGCCAGCAGTGTTTCCACCCTGAACTACGAGCAGTACTTC. This codes for CASSVSTLNYEQYF.

This clonotype has at least ten counts. The V and J genes are TRBV4-3 and TRBJ1-5; 8 bases are a match to TRBD1. The V gene end was trimmed by 0 bases and the J gene end by 5 bases; junction bases not matched to a gene: 3. CDR1 and CDR2 from the germline V gene are LGHNA and YSLEER. CDR3 length: 15 amino acids. CDR3: CASSQDETGDQPQHF. As DNA, the CDR3 is TGCGCCAGCAGCCAAGATGAGACAGGGGATCAGCCCCAGCATTTT.

This clonotype has ten or more counts. The rearrangement links TRBV7-2 to TRBJ1-2, with TRBD1 identical over 9 bases. The V gene end was trimmed by 4 bases and the J gene end by 8 bases; junction bases not matched to a gene: 5. Germline assignment: CDR1 SGHTA and CDR2 FQGNSA. This CDR3 comprises 13 residues. The CDR3 nucleotides read TGTGCCAGCAGCTCAGACAGGGGGGGAGGCTACACCTTC. Translation: CASSSDRGGGYTF.

This clonotype was seen many times. The chain is built from TRBV29-1 and TRBJ1-2, with D unresolved. The germline CDR1 and CDR2 sequences are SQVTM and ANQGSEA. The CDR3 has 13 residues. The ends were cut back, 7 bases at V and 9 bases at J, with 21 bases in the middle. As DNA, the CDR3 is TGCAGCGCCTACGGACTGGATCAAGAGCGCTACACCTTC. Its protein product is CSAYGLDQERYTF.

The sample holds one count of this clonotype. The chain recombines TRBV10-3 with TRBJ2-3; maybe TRBD1 (5 bases). The CDR3 extends over 16 amino acids. V was clipped by 1 base and J by 2 bases, with 13 bases between them. Germline CDR1 ENHRY, CDR2 SYGVKD. The CDR3 region is CAISEWAGRDTDTQYF. DNA of the CDR3: TGTGCCATCAGTGAGTGGGCAGGCAGGGACACAGATACGCAGTATTTT.